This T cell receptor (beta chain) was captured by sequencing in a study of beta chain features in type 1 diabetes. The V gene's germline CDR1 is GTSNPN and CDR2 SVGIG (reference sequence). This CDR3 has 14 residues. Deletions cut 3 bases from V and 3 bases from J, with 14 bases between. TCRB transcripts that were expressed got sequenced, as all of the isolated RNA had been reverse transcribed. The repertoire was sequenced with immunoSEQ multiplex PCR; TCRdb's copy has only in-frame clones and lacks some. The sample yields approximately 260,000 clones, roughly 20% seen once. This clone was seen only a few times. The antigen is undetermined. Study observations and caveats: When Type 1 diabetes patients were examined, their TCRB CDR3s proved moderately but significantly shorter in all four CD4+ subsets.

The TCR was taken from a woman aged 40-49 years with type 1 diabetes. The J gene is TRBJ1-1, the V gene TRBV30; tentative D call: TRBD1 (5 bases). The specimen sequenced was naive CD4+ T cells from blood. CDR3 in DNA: TGTGCCTGGAGGAGCATTCAGGGTTACACTGAAGCTTTCTTT. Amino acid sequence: CAWRSIQGYTEAFF.